The 30 T cell receptor beta chains below come from one sample, sequenced in a study of blood T cell repertoires in COVID-19. This table comes from immunoSEQ multiplex PCR, and its TCRdb copy is limited to in-frame clones, with some not included. The table lists around 140,000 clones, about 88% of them singletons. The sequenced material came from PBMCs or T cells enriched from blood (not recorded which). These receptors were obtained from a man aged 35-49 years with acute COVID-19.

The sample holds a few counts of this clone. This chain joins TRBV14 and TRBJ2-3; weak D call: TRBD1 (5 bases). The CDR3 is made up of 13 amino acids. V lost 6 bases to trimming and J lost 4 bases, with 11 bases between them. Germline values: CDR1 SGHDN, CDR2 FVKESK. The CDR3 coding sequence is TGTGCCAGCAGTAGACAGACCGCAGATACGCAGTATTTT. Protein: CASSRQTADTQYF.

CDR3 DNA sequence: TGTGCCAGTAGTCTCGGGCAGGGCGGCTACGAGCAGTACTTC. As protein: CASSLGQGGYEQYF. V usage is TRBV19 and J usage is TRBJ2-7; maybe TRBD1 (5 bases). The V gene's germline CDR1 is LNHDA and CDR2 SQIVND (reference sequence). The CDR3 contains 14 residues. Trimming removed 5 bases at V and 3 bases at J, with 14 bases between.

This clone was detected only once. The V call is TRBV30, the J call TRBJ2-2, with D possibly being TRBD1 (7 bases). The V gene's germline CDR1 is GTSNPN and CDR2 SVGIG (reference sequence). This CDR3 contains 15 residues. Trimming pared 2 bases from V and 6 bases from J, leaving 16 bases between. The CDR3 coding sequence is TGTGCCTGGAGTCGGGGGACAGTTAGGCCCGGGGAGCTGTTTTTT. Translated, it gives CAWSRGTVRPGELFF.

The chain couples TRBV6-2 or TRBV6-3 to TRBJ1-5; a weak D match, TRBD1 (6 bases). The V gene lost 4 bases and the J gene lost 12 bases, with 16 bases spanning the gap. Per the germline V gene, CDR1 is MNHEY and CDR2 is SVGEGT. CDR3 size: 13 residues. The CDR3 DNA reads TGTGCCAGCAGTTCCGGCCAAGGGGGTCGCCAGCATTTT. This sequence encodes CASSSGQGGRQHF.

The chain employs TRBV7-9 and TRBJ2-3, with a possible D match to TRBD2 (6 bases). V lost 5 bases, J lost 6 bases, and 9 bases lay in between. The germline V gene has CDR1 SEHNR and CDR2 FQNEAQ (reference sequence). The CDR3 length is 12 residues. CDR3 in DNA: TGTGCCAGCAGCCCCAGCGGGGATACGCAGTATTTT. It specifies CASSPSGDTQYF.

The V call is TRBV28, the J call TRBJ2-3, with D maybe TRBD1 (5 bases). CDR3 size: 13 residues. Germline CDR1 MDHEN, CDR2 SYDVKM. Trimming left V 4 bases short and J 4 bases short, with 9 bases between. In DNA, the CDR3 is TGTGCCAGCAGTTGGGGCTACCCAGATACGCAGTATTTT. It translates to CASSWGYPDTQYF.

This chain uses TRBV11-3 with TRBJ2-2; 7 bases are shared with TRBD1. There are 15 residues in the CDR3. J was trimmed by 0 bases and V by 6 bases; bases with no gene match: 4. Germline lookup yields CDR1 SGHNT and CDR2 YENEEA. DNA for the CDR3: TGTGCCAGCAGTTTGGGACAGACGAACACCGGGGAGCTGTTTTTT. This codes for CASSLGQTNTGELFF.

The J gene is TRBJ2-3, the V gene TRBV18, with D unresolved. The CDR3 extends over 12 amino acids. Trimming removed 4 bases at V and 6 bases at J, with 8 bases between. Looked up from germline, CDR1 is KGHSH and CDR2 is LQKENI. The CDR3 DNA is TGTGCCAGCTCACGGGCCGAGGATACGCAGTATTTT. Residues: CASSRAEDTQYF.

The V call is TRBV11-2, the J call TRBJ2-2; maybe TRBD1 (6 bases). This CDR3 is built from 14 residues. Trimming removed 5 bases from V and 7 bases from J, with 14 bases in between. Germline V CDR1 and CDR2: SGHAT, FQNNGV. In DNA form, the CDR3 reads TGTGCCAGCAGCCTGAGTCAAGGGGGCGGGGAGCTGTTTTTT. Its translation is CASSLSQGGGELFF.

V is TRBV28 and J is TRBJ2-7, with D possibly matching TRBD2 (5 bases). CDR1 and CDR2 from the germline V gene are MDHEN and SYDVKM. The CDR3 has 12 residues. Trimming took off 8 bases at V and 0 bases at J, with 8 bases between the two ends. Here the CDR3 reads CASLGSSYEQYF. Written as DNA, the CDR3 is TGTGCCAGCCTAGGGAGCTCCTACGAGCAGTACTTC.

The chain links TRBV6-1 to TRBJ2-7; weak D call: TRBD2 (6 bases). This CDR3 comprises 15 residues. Trimming took 2 bases from V and 4 from J, leaving 15 bases between them. Germline CDR1 MNHNS, CDR2 SASEGT. The CDR3 is CASSEYGGTPYEQYF. The DNA for the CDR3 is TGTGCCAGCAGTGAATACGGGGGAACCCCGTACGAGCAGTACTTC.

This clone has only one observation. The chain carries TRBV11-2 and TRBJ2-5; D is uncertain. The germline gives CDR1 SGHAT, CDR2 FQNNGV. This CDR3 comprises 15 residues. The V and J ends lost 0 bases and 6 bases respectively, with 14 bases between them. In DNA, the CDR3 is TGTGCCAGCAGCTTAGATCTGTCAGGTCGAAAGACCCAGTACTTC. This sequence encodes CASSLDLSGRKTQYF.

J is TRBJ1-2 and V is TRBV7-9; 7 nucleotides align to TRBD1. Germline V gene sequence: CDR1 SEHNR, CDR2 FQNEAQ (reference sequence). The V segment lost 6 bases and the J segment 8 bases; nucleotides outside the gene matches: 12. The CDR3 spans 14 residues. The CDR3: CASSPGDRMRGYTF. In nucleotides, the CDR3 is TGTGCCAGCAGTCCCGGGGACAGAATGAGAGGCTACACCTTC.

This clone was detected many times. Other DNA sequences from this sample encode an identical CDR3 as well. This chain links TRBV11-3 with TRBJ2-5; no clear D gene. Germline-derived CDR1 and CDR2 are SGHNT and YENEEA. The V and J ends lost 2 bases and 5 bases respectively, with 9 bases between them. The CDR3 is 13 amino acids. The CDR3 spells CASSLRVGETQYF. DNA for the CDR3: TGTGCCAGCAGCTTACGAGTCGGGGAGACCCAGTACTTC. Full variable domain (remainder filled in from reference TRBV11-3 and TRBJ2-5): EAGVVQSPRYKIIEKKQPVAFWCNPISGHNTLYWYLQNLGQGPELLIRYENEEAVDDSQLPKDRFSAERLKGVDSTLKIQPAELGDSAVYLCASSLRVGETQYFGPGTRLLVL.

The chain couples TRBV11-1 to TRBJ1-2; a weak D match, TRBD1 (5 bases). Trimming removed 0 bases at V and 7 bases at J, with 9 bases between. The CDR3 is made up of 13 amino acids. From germline, CDR1 is SGHAT and CDR2 FQDESV (reference sequence). The CDR3 region has the DNA TGTGCCAGCAGCTTAGCCCAGGGAACTGGCTACACCTTC. Its protein product is CASSLAQGTGYTF.

This clone appeared once. The rearrangement joins TRBV28 to TRBJ2-7, with D possibly being TRBD2 (6 bases). The germline gives CDR1 MDHEN, CDR2 SYDVKM. The CDR3 covers 15 residues. Trimming cost V 5 bases and J 7 bases, with 21 bases left between them. CDR3 coding DNA: TGTGCCAGCAGTACGGGAACCATGGGGGGATGGGAGCAGTACTTC. It translates to CASSTGTMGGWEQYF. The full variable domain, rest sourced from reference TRBV28 and TRBJ2-7, is DVKVTQSSRYLVKRTGEKVFLECVQDMDHENMFWYRQDPGLGLRLIYFSYDVKMKEKGDIPEGYSVSREKKERFSLILESASTNQTSMYLCASSTGTMGGWEQYFGPGTRLTVT.

The V call is TRBV5-1, the J call TRBJ1-4; D not certain. The CDR3 spans 15 residues. Germline values: CDR1 SGHRS, CDR2 YFSETQ. The ends were cut back, 4 bases at V and 0 bases at J, with 10 bases in the middle. CDR3 loop: CASSPYSATNEKLFF. In nucleotides, the CDR3 is TGCGCCAGCAGCCCCTACAGTGCAACTAATGAAAAACTGTTTTTT.

The rearrangement links TRBV6-6 to TRBJ2-2; TRBD2 aligns across 8 bases. Per the germline V gene, CDR1 is MNHNY and CDR2 is SVGAGI (reference sequence). With V trimmed by 5 bases and J by 2 bases, 4 bases remained unmatched. This CDR3 has 15 residues. CDR3 coding DNA: TGTGCCAGCAGTACGGGGGGGCGTAACACCGGGGAGCTGTTTTTT. Translated: CASSTGGRNTGELFF.

The chain employs TRBV5-1 and TRBJ1-2; tentative D call: TRBD1 (5 bases). Trimming took off 4 bases at V and 0 bases at J, with 10 bases between the two ends. Germline V gene data show CDR1 as SGHRS and CDR2 as YFSETQ. The CDR3 consists of 14 residues. The CDR3 is CASSADSPNYGYTF. DNA for the CDR3: TGCGCCAGCAGCGCCGACAGTCCTAACTATGGCTACACCTTC.

The CDR3 spells CASTKTSGQSTDTQYF. The DNA for the CDR3 is TGTGCCAGCACCAAGACTAGCGGGCAGAGCACAGATACGCAGTATTTT. The chain carries TRBV27 and TRBJ2-3, with 10 bases aligning to TRBD2. This CDR3 is 16 amino acids long. CDR1 is MNHEY and CDR2 is SMNVEV in the germline V gene (reference sequence). After removal of 7 bases from V and 0 bases from J, the junction contained 7 bases not matched to a gene.

V and J are TRBV24-1 and TRBJ2-3; the match to TRBD1 covers 8 bases. With V trimmed by 5 bases and J by 3 bases, 6 bases remained unmatched. CDR1 is KGHDR, CDR2 SFDVKD, per germline. This CDR3 has 15 amino acids. CDR3 in amino acids: CATSVYTGGTDTQYF. Written as DNA, the CDR3 is TGTGCCACCAGTGTCTATACAGGGGGAACAGATACGCAGTATTTT.

The rearrangement links TRBV7-3 to TRBJ2-1, with TRBD2 matching over 7 bases. This CDR3 contains 18 residues. The V gene's germline CDR1 is SGHTA and CDR2 FQGTGA. With V trimmed by 5 bases and J by 4 bases, 17 bases remained unmatched. The CDR3 loop is CASSAHGPTSAMYNEQFF. CDR3 nucleotide sequence: TGTGCCAGCAGCGCGCACGGACCCACTAGCGCTATGTACAATGAGCAGTTCTTC.

The J gene is TRBJ2-7, the V gene TRBV7-9; TRBD1 agrees at 8 bases. Germline lookup yields CDR1 SEHNR and CDR2 FQNEAQ (reference sequence). V gave up 4 bases and J gave up 1 base; unmatched junction bases: 6. The CDR3 runs to 15 residues. The CDR3 coding sequence is TGTGCCAGCAGCTCCCCGGACAGGGCATCCTACGAGCAGTACTTC. Translating it yields CASSSPDRASYEQYF.

V and J are TRBV6-5 and TRBJ1-4, with D unresolved. Germline V gene sequence: CDR1 MNHEY, CDR2 SVGAGI. The V and J ends lost 8 bases and 0 bases respectively, with 10 bases between them. The CDR3 runs 14 residues. The CDR3 sequence: CASEAGATNEKLFF. The CDR3 DNA reads TGTGCCAGCGAGGCGGGTGCAACTAATGAAAAACTGTTTTTT.

The chain carries TRBV7-9 and TRBJ1-4; TRBD1 aligns across 7 bases. The CDR3 loop spans 13 amino acids. Germline CDR1 and CDR2: SEHNR and FQNEAQ (reference sequence). The V gene end was trimmed by 4 bases and the J gene end by 4 bases; junction bases not matched to a gene: 0. The CDR3 is CASSWDSNEKLFF. CDR3 nucleotides: TGTGCCAGCAGCTGGGACAGTAATGAAAAACTGTTTTTT.

This chain joins TRBV19 and TRBJ2-5, with 8 bases that match TRBD2. V lost 2 bases to trimming and J lost 1 base; unmatched junction nucleotides: 3. This CDR3 region has 15 residues. Germline assignment: CDR1 LNHDA and CDR2 SQIVND (reference sequence). In DNA form, the CDR3 reads TGTGCCAGTAGTATACTCGGGGGGGGCCAAGAGACCCAGTACTTC. Translated, it gives CASSILGGGQETQYF. Full variable domain (missing parts from reference TRBV19 and TRBJ2-5): DGGITQSPKYLFRKEGQNVTLSCEQNLNHDAMYWYRQDPGQGLRLIYYSQIVNDFQKGDIAEGYSVSREKKESFPLTVTSAQKNPTAFYLCASSILGGGQETQYFGPGTRLLVL.

This chain uses TRBV6-4 with TRBJ2-2; 8 bases align to TRBD1. The trim removed 4 bases at V and 2 bases at J, leaving 6 bases unmatched. The CDR3 loop spans 16 amino acids. CDR1 and CDR2 (germline): MRHNA, SNTAGT. The DNA for the CDR3 is TGTGCCAGCAGTGTGAATGGACAGGGTAACACCGGGGAGCTGTTTTTT. Translated, it gives CASSVNGQGNTGELFF.

The V call is TRBV4-2, the J call TRBJ1-2; 7 positions match TRBD1. The CDR3 has 14 residues. The ends lost 0 bases at V and 3 bases at J; junction bases unmatched: 1. Germline V gene data show CDR1 as LGHNA and CDR2 as YNFKEQ. The CDR3 here is CASSQDRGDYGYTF. DNA for the CDR3: TGTGCCAGCAGCCAAGACAGGGGGGACTATGGCTACACCTTC.

V gene TRBV10-3 combines with J gene TRBJ1-2; D possibly corresponds to TRBD1 (5 bases). The CDR3 is 11 residues long. Germline V gives CDR1 ENHRY, CDR2 SYGVKD. V lost 4 bases and J 10 bases, leaving 10 bases between the germline ends. The CDR3 nucleotides read TGTGCCATCAGTGTCCAGACAGACTACACCTTC. Its translation is CAISVQTDYTF.

J is TRBJ2-7 and V is TRBV12-2; the table assigns TRBD1, which was not confirmed against the DNA. TRBV12-2 is annotated as a pseudogene. The CDR3 sequence is 15 residues long. Here the CDR3 DNA reads TGTGCAAGTCGCCACTACCGACAGGGGAAACACGAGCAGTACTTC. It specifies CASRHYRQGKHEQYF.